These 30 T cell receptor beta chains were all obtained from the same sample, sequenced in a study of PD-L1 blockade in urothelial cancer. Sequenced by immunoSEQ multiplex PCR; TCRdb stores in-frame clones only, minus some. The sample lists 30,000 to 45,000 clones; approximately 92% were seen once. The sequenced sample was PBMCs, obtained around atezolizumab (anti-PD-L1) treatment. Receptor source: a man in his 70s with urothelial cancer.

The CDR3 region is CASSDFGRAADTQYF. Here the CDR3 DNA reads TGTGCCAGCAGTGACTTCGGGAGGGCCGCAGATACGCAGTATTTT. This chain connects TRBV6-4 to TRBJ2-3; TRBD2 aligns across 8 bases. J was trimmed by 4 bases and V by 1 base; bases with no gene match: 4. This CDR3 contains 15 residues. Germline CDR1 reads MRHNA; CDR2 reads SNTAGT.

The V gene is TRBV6-1, the J gene TRBJ1-2; D remains unclear. Germline V gives CDR1 MNHNS, CDR2 SASEGT. The ends were cut back, 1 base at V and 2 bases at J, with 5 bases in the middle. This CDR3 has 13 amino acids. The CDR3: CASSEGENYGYTF. As DNA, the CDR3 is TGTGCCAGCAGTGAAGGAGAGAACTATGGCTACACCTTC.

The V and J genes are TRBV19 and TRBJ2-7; a weak D match, TRBD1 (5 bases). The CDR3 consists of 12 residues. V lost 8 bases and J 1 base, leaving 9 bases between the germline ends. The germline V gene has CDR1 LNHDA and CDR2 SQIVND (reference sequence). CDR3 amino acids: CASRQGSYEQYF. Written as DNA, the CDR3 is TGTGCCAGTCGTCAGGGATCCTACGAGCAGTACTTC. Combining the CDR3 with reference TRBV19 and TRBJ2-7 gives the whole variable domain DGGITQSPKYLFRKEGQNVTLSCEQNLNHDAMYWYRQDPGQGLRLIYYSQIVNDFQKGDIAEGYSVSREKKESFPLTVTSAQKNPTAFYLCASRQGSYEQYFGPGTRLTVT.

The chain carries TRBV7-8 and TRBJ2-5; 8 bases line up with TRBD1. CDR3 size: 15 residues. CDR1 and CDR2 (germline): SGHVS, FQNEAQ. The ends lost 5 bases at V and 7 bases at J; junction bases unmatched: 12. CDR3 coding DNA: TGTGCCAGCAGCATCGGACAGGGTCTTGGGGGGACCCAGTACTTC. This translates into CASSIGQGLGGTQYF.

The gene calls are TRBV7-6 and TRBJ2-5, with D maybe TRBD1 (6 bases). V was clipped by 6 bases and J by 2 bases, with 16 bases between them. This CDR3 comprises 15 residues. CDR1 SGHVS and CDR2 FNYEAQ come from the germline V gene. CDR3 coding DNA: TGTGCCAGCAGGCCAGACCTCGGACAGCAAGAGACCCAGTACTTC. The encoded protein is CASRPDLGQQETQYF.

The chain combines TRBV28 with TRBJ2-2; 9 nucleotides agree with TRBD1. Germline CDR1 MDHEN, CDR2 SYDVKM. The CDR3 is 18 amino acids. The V segment lost 6 bases and the J segment 1 base; nucleotides outside the gene matches: 12. CDR3 bases: TGTGCCAGCAGATTAACAGGGGGCAGAAGGAGGAACACCGGGGAGCTGTTTTTT. This gives the protein CASRLTGGRRRNTGELFF.

This sequence joins TRBV29-1 and TRBJ2-2; TRBD2 matches 9 bases. With V trimmed by 3 bases and J by 5 bases, 7 bases remained unmatched. CDR1 is SQVTM and CDR2 is ANQGSEA in the germline V gene. The CDR3 has 15 amino acids. DNA of the CDR3: TGCAGCGTTGATCCCGCCAGCGGGAGGACCGGGGAGCTGTTTTTT. Translated: CSVDPASGRTGELFF.

This rearrangement joins TRBV5-4 to TRBJ2-7; possibly TRBD1 for D (5 bases). Trimming shortened V by 2 bases and J by 6 bases, and 12 bases separated the two germline ends. Germline values: CDR1 SGHNT, CDR2 YYREEE (reference sequence). This CDR3 comprises 13 residues. CDR3 bases: TGTGCCAGCAGCTTAGACAGTTTAACCGAGCAGTACTTC. Protein product: CASSLDSLTEQYF.

V gene TRBV7-6 combines with J gene TRBJ2-1; TRBD2 matches at 8 bases. The CDR3 spans 15 residues. The V gene end was trimmed by 5 bases and the J gene end by 5 bases; junction bases not matched to a gene: 8. In germline, CDR1 is SGHVS, CDR2 FNYEAQ. The CDR3 nucleotides read TGTGCCAGCAGCCCCTTTAGGACTAGCAACAATGAGCAGTTCTTC. Residues: CASSPFRTSNNEQFF.

The genes are TRBV9 and TRBJ2-2; 16 positions agree with TRBD2. After removal of 0 bases from V and 7 bases from J, the junction contained 6 bases not matched to a gene. The CDR3 runs to 18 residues. Germline CDR1 reads SGDLS; CDR2 reads YYNGEE. The CDR3 here is CASSVAPGLAGGVGELFF. CDR3 nucleotides: TGTGCCAGCAGCGTAGCCCCGGGACTAGCGGGAGGGGTCGGGGAGCTGTTTTTT.

The rearrangement uses TRBV5-1 and TRBJ1-1; D not resolved. CDR3 size: 15 residues. CDR1 is SGHRS, CDR2 YFSETQ, per germline. Trimming cost V 3 bases and J 2 bases, with 14 bases left between them. The CDR3 coding sequence is TGCGCCAGCAGCTGGAGGGCGGGAGGTAACACTGAAGCTTTCTTT. It translates to CASSWRAGGNTEAFF.

V is TRBV7-2 and J is TRBJ2-7; D unresolved. The germline V gene has CDR1 SGHTA and CDR2 FQGNSA. Trimming cost V 5 bases and J 3 bases, with 8 bases left between them. The CDR3 spans 12 residues. The CDR3 DNA reads as TGTGCCAGCAGCCAATCCATCTACGAGCAGTACTTC. Residues: CASSQSIYEQYF.

V usage is TRBV5-6 and J usage is TRBJ2-3; the D gene is possibly TRBD2 (5 bases). The CDR3 loop spans 17 amino acids. Germline V gene lookup returns CDR1 SGHDT and CDR2 YYEEEE. V lost 3 bases and J 4 bases, leaving 21 bases between the germline ends. This chain's CDR3 is CASSWVRGAPRPDTQYF. The CDR3 coding sequence is TGTGCCAGCAGCTGGGTCCGGGGAGCACCAAGGCCAGATACGCAGTATTTT.

The chain is built from TRBV9 and TRBJ2-2, with D tentatively TRBD2 (5 bases). V was pared by 0 bases and J by 1 base, with 7 bases between. In germline, CDR1 is SGDLS, CDR2 YYNGEE. The CDR3 totals 15 residues. In nucleotides, the CDR3 is TGTGCCAGCAGCGTAGGACTACGGAACACCGGGGAGCTGTTTTTT. Protein: CASSVGLRNTGELFF.

The chain has TRBV6-4 and TRBJ2-1; 7 bases match TRBD2. Germline CDR1 MRHNA, CDR2 SNTAGT. CDR3 length: 14 amino acids. Losses at the gene ends were 6 bases for V and 0 bases for J; bases not matched to a gene: 2. The CDR3 loop reads CASSRGSSYNEQFF. The DNA of the CDR3 is TGTGCCAGCAGCCGCGGGAGCTCCTACAATGAGCAGTTCTTC.

The chain employs TRBV5-4 and TRBJ2-1; 7 bases match TRBD1. Germline assignment: CDR1 SGHNT and CDR2 YYREEE (reference sequence). Germline trimming cut 3 bases from V and 15 bases from J; bases unmatched to any gene: 9. This CDR3 is built from 12 residues. CDR3 residues: CASSSYDRVWFF. As DNA, the CDR3 is TGTGCCAGCAGCTCGTACGACAGGGTTTGGTTCTTC.

The chain is built from TRBV30 and TRBJ2-7; TRBD2 matches 7 bases. Germline CDR1 and CDR2: GTSNPN and SVGIG (reference sequence). Losses at the gene ends were 0 bases for V and 8 bases for J; bases not matched to a gene: 4. The CDR3 length is 12 residues. The CDR3 DNA sequence: TGTGCCTGGAGTGTGGGAGGGTCGAAGCAGTACTTC. Its protein is CAWSVGGSKQYF.

The V and J genes are TRBV29-1 and TRBJ2-2, with D possibly matching TRBD1 (6 bases). Trimming left V 7 bases short and J 3 bases short, with 18 bases between. Germline assignment: CDR1 SQVTM and CDR2 ANQGSEA. This CDR3 has 15 amino acids. CDR3 nucleotide sequence: TGCAGCGCCCATGGGGGCGGACCCGACACCGGGGAGCTGTTTTTT. Translated: CSAHGGGPDTGELFF.

The chain uses TRBV5-4 and TRBJ1-1, with 10 bases that match TRBD1. There are 13 residues in the CDR3. Trimming cost V 0 bases and J 10 bases; bases outside gene matches: 3. The V gene's germline CDR1 is SGHNT and CDR2 YYREEE (reference sequence). The CDR3 spells CASSLVGQGVAFF. The CDR3 nucleotides are TGTGCCAGCAGCTTGGTTGGACAGGGGGTAGCTTTCTTT.

The V call is TRBV7-8, the J call TRBJ1-2, with TRBD1 matching over 10 bases. This CDR3 comprises 14 residues. CDR1 SGHVS and CDR2 FQNEAQ come from the germline V gene. Losses at the gene ends were 5 bases for V and 8 bases for J; bases not matched to a gene: 8. In DNA, the CDR3 is TGTGCCAGCAGCCTCGACAGGGGGCGGGAGGGCTACACCTTC. It is translated as CASSLDRGREGYTF.

V is TRBV30 and J is TRBJ1-2, with 9 bases identical to TRBD1. The CDR3 runs 13 residues. Trimming took 7 bases from V and 3 from J; bases not matched to a gene: 6. Germline CDR1 is GTSNPN and CDR2 is SVGIG (reference sequence). This CDR3 is CAYPDRGDYGYTF. The DNA of the CDR3 is TGTGCCTACCCCGACAGGGGGGACTATGGCTACACCTTC.

This clone has only one observation. V usage is TRBV9 and J usage is TRBJ2-7; tentatively, D is TRBD2 (5 bases). The CDR3 consists of 14 residues. Germline values: CDR1 SGDLS, CDR2 YYNGEE. With 0 bases removed from V and 3 bases from J, the gap between germline ends came to 10 bases. The CDR3 nucleotides are TGTGCCAGCAGCGTAGAGGACGGGGTCTACGAGCAGTACTTC. Translation gives CASSVEDGVYEQYF.

This chain joins TRBV9 and TRBJ2-5; perhaps TRBD2 as D (5 bases). The CDR3 totals 12 residues. V was shortened by 4 bases and J by 7 bases, with 11 bases between the two germline ends. The germline gives CDR1 SGDLS, CDR2 YYNGEE. The DNA for the CDR3 is TGTGCCAGCAGCCCCCACCGGGGGACCCAGTACTTC. This translates into CASSPHRGTQYF. Variable domain in full (rest from reference TRBV9 and TRBJ2-5): DSGVTQTPKHLITATGQRVTLRCSPRSGDLSVYWYQQSLDQGLQFLIQYYNGEERAKGNILERFSAQQFPDLHSELNLSSLELGDSALYFCASSPHRGTQYFGPGTRLLVL.

V usage is TRBV28 and J usage is TRBJ2-1, with 12 nucleotides matching TRBD2. The CDR3 covers 16 residues. V was clipped by 7 bases and J by 3 bases; unmatched bases: 7. CDR1 is MDHEN, CDR2 SYDVKM, per germline. CDR3: CASTTLAGGNYNEQFF. In DNA, the CDR3 is TGTGCCAGCACCACCCTAGCGGGAGGGAACTACAATGAGCAGTTCTTC.

The genes are TRBV27 and TRBJ1-2; D call uncertain. The CDR3 runs 16 residues. The V end was cut by 3 bases, the J end by 2 bases, with 16 bases between. CDR1 is MNHEY, CDR2 SMNVEV, per germline (reference sequence). The CDR3, as DNA: TGTGCCAGCAGTTTTCTACCCTTAGCTCAAAACTATGGCTACACCTTC. Its protein product is CASSFLPLAQNYGYTF.

This sequence joins TRBV27 and TRBJ2-1; TRBD1 is a possible D gene (6 bases). V lost 5 bases, J lost 4 bases, and 12 bases lay in between. The CDR3 runs 14 residues. Germline V gene data show CDR1 as MNHEY and CDR2 as SMNVEV (reference sequence). CDR3 loop: CASSLGQQYNEQFF. DNA of the CDR3: TGTGCCAGCAGTCTAGGACAGCAATACAATGAGCAGTTCTTC.

The chain carries TRBV9 and TRBJ1-2, with D uncertain. Germline values: CDR1 SGDLS, CDR2 YYNGEE. Trimming cost V 4 bases and J 6 bases, with 16 bases left between them. CDR3 length: 14 amino acids. CDR3 in amino acids: CASSPHVSADGYTF. In nucleotides, the CDR3 is TGTGCCAGCAGCCCTCATGTGTCGGCGGATGGCTACACCTTC.

This sequence joins TRBV7-3 and TRBJ2-1; 7 bases agree with TRBD2. The length of the CDR3 is 16 residues. CDR1 and CDR2 from the germline V gene are SGHTA and FQGTGA. Trimming took 1 base from V and 3 from J; bases not matched to a gene: 6. The CDR3 nucleotides are TGTGCCAGCAGCTTAATAGGCGGGAGACGCTACAATGAGCAGTTCTTC. This encodes CASSLIGGRRYNEQFF.

V gene TRBV28 combines with J gene TRBJ1-3; 7 bases map to TRBD1. This CDR3 is built from 15 residues. The junction had 8 bases not matched to a gene; V was cut back by 6 bases and J by 3 bases. Per the germline V gene, CDR1 is MDHEN and CDR2 is SYDVKM. This CDR3 is CASSPPGQYGNTIYF. CDR3 coding DNA: TGTGCCAGCAGCCCACCGGGACAGTATGGAAACACCATATATTTT. Complete variable domain (other parts from reference TRBV28 and TRBJ1-3): DVKVTQSSRYLVKRTGEKVFLECVQDMDHENMFWYRQDPGLGLRLIYFSYDVKMKEKGDIPEGYSVSREKKERFSLILESASTNQTSMYLCASSPPGQYGNTIYFGEGSWLTVV.

The chain recombines TRBV10-1 with TRBJ2-5, with 12 nucleotides matching TRBD2. With 4 bases clipped from V and 2 bases from J, the junction kept 5 bases outside the gene matches. The germline V gene encodes CDR1 WNHNN and CDR2 SYGVQD (reference sequence). The CDR3 is 16 residues long. Here the CDR3 reads CASSAGLAGPQETQYF. For the CDR3, the DNA is TGCGCCAGCAGTGCTGGACTAGCGGGACCTCAAGAGACCCAGTACTTC.